These T cell receptor beta chains were read from a single sample in a study of shared clonotypes between healthy human individuals. TCRdb's copy holds only in-frame clones and misses some; the assay was immunoSEQ multiplex PCR. Of about 1.9 million clones in the sample, 90% to 95% were seen once. The specimen sequenced was naive CD8+ T cells from PBMCs. These receptors came from a man aged 18 to 29 in good health. Some clones in this sample may be carry-over from other donors' samples. CDR3s include the opening cysteine and the closing phenylalanine or tryptophan. D genes are given only for firm matches. Part of the rows lack a size; the others show once, few, many or a class for expanded clones.

clone size,J gene,D gene,V gene,CDR3 protein,CDR3 DNA
-,TRBJ2-5,-,TRBV11-2,CASSLDLQTPKRTQYF,TGTGCCAGCAGCTTAGATTTGCAGACACCGAAGAGGACCCAGTACTTC
-,TRBJ2-1,TRBD2,TRBV27,CASSLRDYYKEYNEQFF,TGTGCCAGCAGTCTCCGGGACTATTACAAAGAGTACAATGAGCAGTTCTTC
-,TRBJ1-1,-,TRBV27,CASSLMGAGEAFF,TGTGCCAGCAGTTTAATGGGGGCGGGTGAAGCTTTCTTT
once,TRBJ2-5,-,TRBV5-1,CASTYGLGETQYF,TGCGCCAGCACTTACGGTCTCGGGGAGACCCAGTACTTC
once,TRBJ1-2,-,TRBV14,CASSPRGSTYGYTF,TGTGCCAGCAGCCCCCGCGGGTCTACCTATGGCTACACCTTC
-,TRBJ2-3,-,TRBV29-1,CSVLPLRTDTQYF,TGCAGCGTTTTACCTCTCCGCACAGATACGCAGTATTTT
once,TRBJ1-3,TRBD1,TRBV25-1,CASSDPDRGAGNTIYF,TGTGCCAGCAGTGACCCGGACAGGGGAGCTGGAAACACCATATATTTT
-,TRBJ2-1,TRBD1,TRBV5-6,CASSFVAGGYNEQFF,TGTGCCAGCAGCTTTGTCGCAGGGGGCTACAATGAGCAGTTCTTC
-,TRBJ1-4,TRBD1,TRBV18,CASSWDRGSEKLFF,TGTGCCAGCTCCTGGGACAGGGGGAGTGAAAAACTGTTTTTT
-,TRBJ2-5,TRBD2,TRBV5-1,CASSSTGLAGLQETQYF,TGCGCCAGCAGCTCAACGGGACTAGCGGGACTCCAAGAGACCCAGTACTTC
-,TRBJ2-7,-,TRBV28,CASSFVGGSYEQYF,TGTGCCAGCAGTTTTGTGGGCGGCTCCTACGAGCAGTACTTC
-,TRBJ1-5,TRBD1,TRBV19,CASSIGTGYQPQHF,TGTGCCAGTAGTATAGGGACAGGATATCAGCCCCAGCATTTT
-,TRBJ1-1,-,TRBV2,CASSAFVGEGNTEAFF,TGTGCCAGCAGTGCCTTTGTAGGCGAGGGGAACACTGAAGCTTTCTTT
-,TRBJ2-7,TRBD1,TRBV27,CASSPRQGSYEQYF,TGTGCCAGCAGTCCTCGACAGGGATCCTACGAGCAGTACTTC
-,TRBJ1-1,TRBD1,TRBV28,CASSLSDRGRGNTEAFF,TGTGCCAGCAGTCTCTCGGACAGGGGGCGAGGGAACACTGAAGCTTTCTTT
once,TRBJ2-1,-,TRBV29-1,CSGRVSNEQFF,TGCAGCGGCAGGGTTAGCAATGAGCAGTTCTTC
-,TRBJ1-1,-,TRBV5-1,CASSLRGTEAFF,TGTGCCAGCAGCTTGAGGGGCACTGAAGCTTTCTTT
-,TRBJ1-2,-,TRBV19,CASSPGNYGYTF,TGTGCCAGTAGTCCCGGGAACTATGGCTACACCTTC
-,TRBJ2-2,-,TRBV19,CASSIERAGRELFF,TGTGCCAGTAGTATAGAGCGGGCAGGGAGGGAGCTGTTTTTT
-,TRBJ1-1,-,TRBV7-9,CASSPKRTLNTEAFF,TGTGCCAGCAGCCCCAAGAGGACTCTGAACACTGAAGCTTTCTTT
-,TRBJ1-5,-,TRBV7-8,CASSFGDSSQPQHF,TGTGCCAGCAGCTTCGGGGACTCAAGTCAGCCCCAGCATTTT
-,TRBJ2-5,-,TRBV27,CASSSRMPQETQYF,TGTGCCAGCAGTTCAAGGATGCCGCAAGAGACCCAGTACTTC
-,TRBJ2-2,-,TRBV7-9,CASSPEGQENTGELFF,TGTGCCAGCAGCCCGGAGGGGCAGGAGAACACCGGGGAGCTGTTTTTT
-,TRBJ2-3,-,TRBV6-4,CASRATDTQYF,TGTGCCAGCAGGGCCACAGATACGCAGTATTTT
-,TRBJ2-7,TRBD1,TRBV27,CASSLSAGTGFYEQYF,TGTGCCAGCAGTTTATCCGCCGGGACAGGGTTCTACGAGCAGTACTTC
-,TRBJ2-7,-,TRBV10-2,CASSEVQVSYEQYF,TGCGCCAGCAGTGAGGTACAGGTCTCCTACGAGCAGTACTTC
-,TRBJ2-1,-,TRBV11-3,CASSLEGTGTQQFF,TGTGCCAGCAGCTTAGAGGGGACCGGGACTCAGCAGTTCTTC
-,TRBJ1-1,TRBD1,TRBV11-2,CASSLGGTENTEAFF,TGTGCCAGCAGCTTAGGTGGGACAGAGAACACTGAAGCTTTCTTT
-,TRBJ2-1,-,TRBV28,CASSSLGGAEQFF,TGTGCCAGCAGCTCCTTAGGGGGGGCTGAGCAGTTCTTC
-,TRBJ1-5,-,TRBV2,CASSERGGEQPQHF,TGTGCCAGCAGTGAAAGGGGGGGGGAACAGCCCCAGCATTTT
once,TRBJ1-1,-,TRBV7-9,CASSSGVRSNTEAFF,TGTGCCAGCAGCTCCGGAGTCCGATCGAACACTGAAGCTTTCTTT
once,TRBJ2-2,-,TRBV11-2,CASSSSTGELFF,TGTGCCAGCAGCTCCTCAACCGGGGAGCTGTTTTTT
-,TRBJ1-5,-,TRBV28,CASSQTDSNQPQHF,TGTGCCAGCAGCCAGACAGATAGCAATCAGCCCCAGCATTTT
-,TRBJ2-2,-,TRBV9,CASSVYGTTGELFF,TGTGCCAGCAGCGTATACGGGACGACCGGGGAGCTGTTTTTT
-,TRBJ2-4,-,TRBV27,CASSPYRTGAKNIQYF,TGTGCCAGCAGTCCTTACCGGACGGGAGCCAAAAACATTCAGTACTTC
-,TRBJ1-5,TRBD1,TRBV28,CASSFSGTGPPNQPQHF,TGTGCCAGCAGTTTCTCCGGGACAGGGCCCCCTAATCAGCCCCAGCATTTT
-,TRBJ1-4,-,TRBV29-1,CSGRGIGDGLFF,TGCAGCGGGCGGGGGATCGGTGATGGACTGTTTTTT
-,TRBJ2-1,TRBD2,TRBV5-1,CASSGTSGALGDNEQFF,TGCGCCAGCAGCGGGACTAGCGGGGCTTTGGGGGACAATGAGCAGTTCTTC
-,TRBJ2-6,-,TRBV5-6,CASVEDPGANVLTF,TGTGCCAGCGTTGAGGATCCCGGGGCCAACGTCCTGACTTTC
-,TRBJ2-1,TRBD2,TRBV28,CASSLLGRDYSYNEQFF,TGTGCCAGCAGTTTATTGGGCAGGGACTACTCCTACAATGAGCAGTTCTTC
once,TRBJ2-7,-,TRBV7-9,CASGIYEQYF,TGTGCCAGCGGGATCTACGAGCAGTACTTC